The source of this TCR beta chain is a study of cytomegalovirus exposure and HLA in healthy donors. V lost 2 bases to trimming and J lost 8 bases; unmatched junction nucleotides: 5. The CDR3 contains 15 residues. Germline lookup yields CDR1 SEHNR and CDR2 FQNEAQ (reference sequence). The PCR ran on 60 Vbeta and 13 Jbeta primers. Assay used: immunoSEQ multiplex PCR; TCRdb lists only in-frame clones, some missing. In the table there are fewer than 150,000 clones, over 50% of which are singletons. A word on this clone: Its antigen is not identified.

Findings of the study overall: In a later analysis, compared with equally common non-associated chains, HLA-associated beta chains were more expanded.

The clonotype was recovered from a human donor in good health. Source material: PBMCs. V gene TRBV7-9 combines with J gene TRBJ1-4, with TRBD1 matching over 10 bases. CDR3 loop: CASSLTGTGEEKLFF. Written as DNA, the CDR3 is TGTGCCAGCAGCTTAACCGGGACAGGGGAGGAAAAACTGTTTTTT.